A single sample is the source of the 3 T cell receptor beta chains below, sequenced in a study of cytomegalovirus exposure and HLA in healthy donors. This PCR relied on a set of 60 Vbeta primers and 13 Jbeta primers. The table came from immunoSEQ multiplex PCR; TCRdb's copy has only in-frame clones and leaves some out. This sample carries 140,000 or so clones, 74% of them seen once, and the ten largest clones take more than 3.5%. Sequenced input: PBMCs. Receptor source: a man aged 18 to 35 in good health and CMV-seropositive.

This clone has only a few counts. This chain connects TRBV11-3 to TRBJ2-5, with no clear D. Trimming removed 5 bases from V and 5 bases from J, with 9 bases in between. This CDR3 is 12 amino acids long. Germline-derived CDR1 and CDR2 are SGHNT and YENEEA. The CDR3 reads CASSPDGETQYF. Here the CDR3 DNA reads TGTGCCAGCAGCCCAGATGGCGAGACCCAGTACTTC.

This chain uses TRBV6-6 with TRBJ2-7; 7 bases fit TRBD1. The V gene's germline CDR1 is MNHNY and CDR2 SVGAGI (reference sequence). The CDR3 length is 16 residues. V trimming: 0 bases; J trimming: 4 bases; junction bases outside the gene matches: 9. The DNA of the CDR3 is TGTGCCAGCAGTTACTCGACAGGGCGCGGTCGGTACGAGCAGTACTTC. Its translation is CASSYSTGRGRYEQYF.

V and J are TRBV19 and TRBJ2-3, with D possibly TRBD1 on 5 matching bases. V was pared by 1 base and J by 4 bases, with 12 bases between. The CDR3 is 15 residues long. Germline lookup yields CDR1 LNHDA and CDR2 SQIVND (reference sequence). CDR3 in DNA: TGTGCCAGTAGTATAGGGGGCGTGGGGCCAGATACGCAGTATTTT. Translating gives CASSIGGVGPDTQYF.